These 27 T cell receptor beta chains were all obtained from the same sample, sequenced in a study of regulatory T cells in long-lasting Graves disease. This sample's time point: persistent/refractory GD, antithyroid drugs over 5 years with positive TRAb. The TCR library was made from RNA extracted from PBMCs. Construction of TCR beta libraries relied on iRepertoire HTBI primers and on Arm-PCR targeting CDR3 regions. TCRdb re-called the multiplex PCR reads with MiXCR, one entry per CDR3 protein. The repertoire consists of some 370,000 distinct CDR3 sequences, with around 21% occurring once and the leading ten covering around 20%. The sequences come from peripheral blood mononuclear cells (PBMCs), collected when the disease was refractory, from a patient treated with antithyroid drugs. The receptors here all came from a female donor with Graves disease.

This clonotype was found a few times. The chain's CDR3 is CASSSIGTDKNIQYF. CDR3 coding DNA: TGTGCCAGCAGCTCAATAGGGACAGATAAAAACATTCAGTACTTC. The V call is TRBV11-2, the J call TRBJ2-4; 7 nucleotides line up with TRBD1. The CDR3 has 15 amino acids. Germline V gene data show CDR1 as SGHAT and CDR2 as FQNNGV. The V gene end was trimmed by 4 bases and the J gene end by 4 bases; junction bases not matched to a gene: 7.

Remarks on this clonotype: Given a much more abundant clone one base away, this may be a read error. The rearrangement uses TRBV6-5 and TRBJ1-1, with D uncertain. The CDR3 totals 12 residues. CDR1 and CDR2 (germline): MNHEY, SVGAGI. V dropped 4 bases and J dropped 4 bases, with 7 bases sitting between them. The CDR3 spells CASSWMSTEAFF. The CDR3 coding sequence is TGTGCCAGCAGTTGGATGAGCACTGAAGCTTTCTTT.

This clonotype showed up just a few times. The rearrangement links TRBV20-1 to TRBJ1-1, with TRBD1 matching 7 bases. With 0 bases clipped from V and 1 base from J, the junction kept 5 bases outside the gene matches. CDR1 DFQATT and CDR2 SNEGSKA come from the germline V gene (reference sequence). This CDR3 contains 15 residues. The CDR3 loop reads CSARDWTGWNTEAFF. CDR3 nucleotide sequence: TGCAGTGCTAGAGATTGGACAGGTTGGAACACTGAAGCTTTCTTT.

This clonotype has more than one count but fewer than ten. CDR3 coding DNA: TGTGCCAGCCGTCTGGGCGGGGCCTACGAGCAGTACTTC. Translation gives CASRLGGAYEQYF. This rearrangement joins TRBV18 to TRBJ2-7; perhaps TRBD2 as D (6 bases). The germline V and J ends were trimmed by 8 bases and 2 bases, with 13 bases remaining between them. CDR3 length: 13 amino acids. The germline CDR1 and CDR2 sequences are KGHSH and LQKENI. The full variable domain, in which reference TRBV18 and TRBJ2-7 provide the parts outside the CDR3, is NAGVMQNPRHLVRRRGQEARLRCSPMKGHSHVYWYRQLPEEGLKFMVYLQKENIIDESGMPKERFSAEFPKEGPSILRIQQVVRGDSAAYFCASRLGGAYEQYFGPGTRLTVT.

This clonotype has a handful of counts. J is TRBJ2-7 and V is TRBV3-1, with 8 bases lining up with TRBD1. CDR1 is LGHDT and CDR2 is YNNKEL in the germline V gene (reference sequence). The CDR3 contains 15 residues. The junction had 3 bases not matched to a gene; V was cut back by 2 bases and J by 0 bases. The CDR3 sequence is CASSQTGQVSYEQYF. The CDR3 nucleotides read TGTGCCAGCAGCCAAACGGGACAGGTCTCCTACGAGCAGTACTTC.

V is TRBV5-6 and J is TRBJ2-7, with TRBD2 matching over 13 bases. V gave up 5 bases and J gave up 3 bases; unmatched junction bases: 2. Germline CDR1 SGHDT, CDR2 YYEEEE. The CDR3 length is 14 residues. The CDR3 sequence is CASRLAGGVYEQYF. As DNA, the CDR3 is TGTGCCAGCAGACTAGCGGGAGGGGTCTACGAGCAGTACTTC. Variable domain in full (rest from reference TRBV5-6 and TRBJ2-7): DAGVTQSPTHLIKTRGQQVTLRCSPKSGHDTVSWYQQALGQGPQFIFQYYEEEERQRGNFPDRFSGHQFPNYSSELNVNALLLGDSALYLCASRLAGGVYEQYFGPGTRLTVT.

This clonotype was recorded at least ten times. The chain has TRBV28 and TRBJ1-1; D not resolved. Trimming removed 5 bases from V and 3 bases from J, with 13 bases in between. CDR1 MDHEN and CDR2 SYDVKM come from the germline V gene. CDR3 length: 14 residues. The CDR3 DNA reads TGTGCCAGCAGTCCCCCCAATACAGACACTGAAGCTTTCTTT. The encoded protein is CASSPPNTDTEAFF.

There are many counts of this clonotype. The rearrangement links TRBV7-8 to TRBJ2-5; a possible D gene is TRBD1 (6 bases). V dropped 0 bases and J dropped 3 bases, with 8 bases sitting between them. Germline loops: CDR1 SGHVS, CDR2 FQNEAQ. This CDR3 is 14 amino acids long. The CDR3 DNA sequence: TGTGCCAGCAGCTTAGCCACAGGGAAAGAGACCCAGTACTTC. Amino acids: CASSLATGKETQYF.

For this clonotype: A much larger clone is a single base away; this may be a read error. Given the absence of the conserved phenylalanine or tryptophan at the CDR3 end, a read error is likely. The chain joins TRBV7-2 to TRBJ1-2; perhaps TRBD1 as D (5 bases). The CDR3 runs 12 residues. Per the germline V gene, CDR1 is SGHTA and CDR2 is FQGNSA. Trimming left V 1 base short and J 8 bases short, with 8 bases between. The DNA for the CDR3 is TGTGCCAGCAGCTTAGTTCAGGGAGGCTACACCTCC. Protein product: CASSLVQGGYTS.

J is TRBJ1-2 and V is TRBV27, with TRBD1 matching over 7 bases. The CDR3 loop spans 17 amino acids. After removal of 3 bases from V and 0 bases from J, the junction contained 10 bases not matched to a gene. Germline CDR1 MNHEY, CDR2 SMNVEV (reference sequence). The DNA for the CDR3 is TGTGCCAGCAGTTTCCAAAACCGGGACAGAGCTAACTATGGCTACACCTTC. Residues: CASSFQNRDRANYGYTF.

The gene calls are TRBV5-5 and TRBJ2-1; 9 bases agree with TRBD1. V shed 4 bases, J shed 6 bases, and the junction held 5 bases outside the gene matches. Germline V CDR1 and CDR2: SGHKS, YYEKEE (reference sequence). This CDR3 has 14 residues. As DNA, the CDR3 is TGTGCCAGCAGCCGGGACAGGGCTTTCAATGAGCAGTTCTTC. This sequence encodes CASSRDRAFNEQFF. Variable domain in full (rest from reference TRBV5-5 and TRBJ2-1): DAGVTQSPTHLIKTRGQQVTLRCSPISGHKSVSWYQQVLGQGPQFIFQYYEKEERGRGNFPDRFSARQFPNYSSELNVNALLLGDSALYLCASSRDRAFNEQFFGPGTRLTVL.

This clonotype was picked up a small number of times. The J gene is TRBJ2-7, the V gene TRBV6-1, with 10 bases aligning to TRBD1. V lost 6 bases to trimming and J lost 2 bases; unmatched junction nucleotides: 7. The CDR3 extends over 15 amino acids. In germline, CDR1 is MNHNS, CDR2 SASEGT. In nucleotides, the CDR3 is TGTGCCAGCAGACCAACCGGGACAGGGGCCTACGAGCAGTACTTC. It encodes CASRPTGTGAYEQYF.

In its sample, this clonotype was seen a few times. This chain uses TRBV20-1 with TRBJ1-1, with D perhaps TRBD1 (6 bases). Trimming cost V 6 bases and J 7 bases, with 24 bases left between them. CDR3 length equals 15 residues. CDR1 DFQATT and CDR2 SNEGSKA come from the germline V gene (reference sequence). The CDR3 DNA follows: TGCAGTGCCCGGGCCCCACAGGGAGAATCGATTGAAGCTTTCTTT. It specifies CSARAPQGESIEAFF.

This clonotype was detected many times. This rearrangement joins TRBV28 to TRBJ2-7; D might be TRBD1 (6 bases). Trimming removed 2 bases at V and 2 bases at J, with 10 bases between. Per germline, CDR1 MDHEN and CDR2 SYDVKM. The CDR3 has 14 amino acids. The CDR3 DNA follows: TGTGCCAGCAGTTTAACACAGGGAGCCTACGAGCAGTACTTC. Its protein is CASSLTQGAYEQYF.

V and J are TRBV7-8 and TRBJ2-5; maybe TRBD1 (6 bases). V was shortened by 1 base and J by 5 bases, with 14 bases between the two germline ends. CDR1 is SGHVS and CDR2 is FQNEAQ in the germline V gene. This CDR3 is 15 amino acids long. The CDR3 DNA follows: TGTGCCAGCAGCTTAGGAGAAGGGGGATTCGAGACCCAGTACTTC. This translates into CASSLGEGGFETQYF.

This clonotype was detected a few times. CDR3 nucleotides: TGTGCCTGGAGTTTGACAGGGGGGGCCGGGGAGCTGTTTTTT. As protein: CAWSLTGGAGELFF. The V gene is TRBV30, the J gene TRBJ2-2; 9 positions agree with TRBD1. The CDR3 length is 14 residues. Per germline, CDR1 GTSNPN and CDR2 SVGIG (reference sequence). Losses at the gene ends were 2 bases for V and 6 bases for J; bases not matched to a gene: 4.

This clonotype was picked up a small number of times. The CDR3, as DNA: TGTGCCAGCAGCGTAGCAGTCTCTGGGGCCAACGTCCTGACTTTC. This codes for CASSVAVSGANVLTF. The chain couples TRBV9 to TRBJ2-6; no firm D call. CDR1 is SGDLS, CDR2 YYNGEE, per germline. V lost 0 bases, J lost 0 bases, and 4 bases lay in between. The CDR3 loop spans 15 amino acids.

This clonotype has just a few counts. The chain joins TRBV4-3 to TRBJ2-7, with 8 nucleotides matching TRBD1. The CDR3 sequence is 16 residues long. Germline V gives CDR1 LGHNA, CDR2 YSLEER. J lost 2 bases, V lost 0 bases, and 6 bases had no gene match. The CDR3: CASSQDIGQGTYEQYF. In DNA, the CDR3 is TGCGCCAGCAGCCAAGATATAGGACAGGGTACCTACGAGCAGTACTTC.

This chain links TRBV6-2 or TRBV6-3 with TRBJ2-7, with 8 positions matching TRBD2. CDR1 and CDR2 from the germline V gene are MNHEY and SVGEGT. CDR3 length equals 13 residues. Unmatched junction bases numbered 5, after V lost 7 bases and J lost 3 bases. The CDR3 region has the DNA TGTGCCAGCACAGTCGGGAGGGGCTACGAGCAGTACTTC. This sequence encodes CASTVGRGYEQYF.

V usage is TRBV12-3 or TRBV12-4 and J usage is TRBJ2-1; D is unclear. V was pared by 3 bases and J by 8 bases, with 5 bases between. CDR3 length: 11 residues. The CDR3 spells CASSFQDEQFF. Written as DNA, the CDR3 is TGTGCCAGCAGTTTCCAGGATGAGCAGTTCTTC.

This clonotype was counted between two and nine times. The rearrangement uses TRBV20-1 and TRBJ2-3; 7 bases are shared with TRBD2. Looked up from germline, CDR1 is DFQATT and CDR2 is SNEGSKA (reference sequence). Trimming took 3 bases from V and 2 from J; bases not matched to a gene: 5. This CDR3 region has 14 residues. CDR3 sequence reads: CSASVSGFTDTQYF. CDR3 sequence (DNA): TGCAGTGCTAGTGTTAGCGGGTTCACAGATACGCAGTATTTT.

This clonotype turned up a few times. J is TRBJ1-6 and V is TRBV2; tentatively, D is TRBD1 (6 bases). The germline V gene encodes CDR1 SNHLY and CDR2 FYNNEI. The CDR3 contains 15 residues. Trimming removed 2 bases at V and 3 bases at J, with 8 bases between. The DNA of the CDR3 is TGTGCCAGCAGTGAACAGGGGATCTATAATTCACCCCTCCACTTT. Protein sequence: CASSEQGIYNSPLHF.

This clonotype was recorded at least ten times. The chain employs TRBV5-8 and TRBJ1-2, with D possibly TRBD1 on 6 matching bases. The V and J ends lost 4 bases and 5 bases respectively, with 12 bases between them. The germline CDR1 and CDR2 sequences are SGHTS and YDEGEE. This CDR3 comprises 13 residues. The DNA for the CDR3 is TGTGCCAGCAGCCAGGACAGAATGTATGGCTACACCTTC. It translates to CASSQDRMYGYTF.

This clonotype was observed a few times. The chain is built from TRBV6-1 and TRBJ2-2, with a possible D match to TRBD1 (5 bases). Germline-derived CDR1 and CDR2 are MNHNS and SASEGT. The CDR3 contains 18 residues. Trimming removed 7 bases at V and 1 base at J, with 22 bases between. The CDR3 nucleotides read TGTGCCAGCACACCCGATACCCGACCCAGGGTGAACACCGGGGAGCTGTTTTTT. It yields the protein CASTPDTRPRVNTGELFF.

This clonotype was recorded at least ten times. The chain combines TRBV12-3 or TRBV12-4 with TRBJ1-1; possible D gene TRBD1, 6 bases. The V and J ends lost 5 bases and 1 base respectively, with 11 bases between them. The CDR3 sequence is 14 residues long. This chain's CDR3 is CASSPLQGNTEAFF. The CDR3 region has the DNA TGTGCCAGCAGTCCCTTACAGGGGAACACTGAAGCTTTCTTT.

J is TRBJ2-7 and V is TRBV27; 14 bases agree with TRBD2. Looked up from germline, CDR1 is MNHEY and CDR2 is SMNVEV (reference sequence). Unmatched junction bases numbered 4, after V lost 6 bases and J lost 6 bases. The CDR3 is 14 residues long. Written as DNA, the CDR3 is TGTGCCAGCAGCCCGGGACTAGCGGGAGTCGAGCAGTACTTC. Amino acid sequence: CASSPGLAGVEQYF.

Many counts were recorded for this clonotype. Here the CDR3 reads CASSEELAGGPFYTGELFF. CDR3 DNA: TGTGCCAGCAGTGAAGAACTAGCGGGAGGGCCCTTCTATACCGGGGAGCTGTTTTTT. The gene calls are TRBV6-1 and TRBJ2-2; TRBD2 agrees at 13 bases. V lost 1 base, J lost 5 bases, and 10 bases stayed unmatched. CDR1 is MNHNS and CDR2 is SASEGT in the germline V gene. CDR3 length: 19 amino acids.